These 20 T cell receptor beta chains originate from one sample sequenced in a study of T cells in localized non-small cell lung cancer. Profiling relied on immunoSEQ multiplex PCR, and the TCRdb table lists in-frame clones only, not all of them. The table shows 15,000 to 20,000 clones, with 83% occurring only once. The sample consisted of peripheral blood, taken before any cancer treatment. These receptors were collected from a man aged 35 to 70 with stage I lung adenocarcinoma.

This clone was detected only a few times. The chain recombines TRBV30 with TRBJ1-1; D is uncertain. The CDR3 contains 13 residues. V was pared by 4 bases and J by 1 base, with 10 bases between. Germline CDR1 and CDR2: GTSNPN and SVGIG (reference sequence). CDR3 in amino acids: CAWKRTGNTEAFF. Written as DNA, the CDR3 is TGTGCCTGGAAGCGTACGGGGAACACTGAAGCTTTCTTT.

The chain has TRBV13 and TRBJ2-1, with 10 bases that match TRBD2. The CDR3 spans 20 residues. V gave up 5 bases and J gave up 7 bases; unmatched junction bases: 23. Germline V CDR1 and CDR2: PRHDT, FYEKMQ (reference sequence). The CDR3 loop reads CASSPNQASGSLPPVNEQFF. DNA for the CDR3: TGTGCCAGCAGCCCGAATCAGGCTAGCGGGAGTCTTCCCCCCGTTAATGAGCAGTTCTTC. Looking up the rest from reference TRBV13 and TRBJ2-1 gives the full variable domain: AAGVIQSPRHLIKEKRETATLKCYPIPRHDTVYWYQQGPGQDPQFLISFYEKMQSDKGSIPDRFSAQQFSDYHSELNMSSLELGDSALYFCASSPNQASGSLPPVNEQFFGPGTRLTVL.

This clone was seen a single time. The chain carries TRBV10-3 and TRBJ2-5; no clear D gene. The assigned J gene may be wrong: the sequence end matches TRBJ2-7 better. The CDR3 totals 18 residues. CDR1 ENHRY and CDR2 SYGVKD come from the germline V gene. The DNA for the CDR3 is TGTGCCACGGAAAACCGCTTACGTACGGATACCAAAACCTACGAGCAGTACTTC. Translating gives CATENRLRTDTKTYEQYF.

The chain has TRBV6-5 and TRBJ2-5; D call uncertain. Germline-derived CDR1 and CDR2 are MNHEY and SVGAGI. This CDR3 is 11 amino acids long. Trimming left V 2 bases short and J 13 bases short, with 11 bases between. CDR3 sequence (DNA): TGTGCCAGCAGTTACGGAACACTCTGGTACTTC. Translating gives CASSYGTLWYF.

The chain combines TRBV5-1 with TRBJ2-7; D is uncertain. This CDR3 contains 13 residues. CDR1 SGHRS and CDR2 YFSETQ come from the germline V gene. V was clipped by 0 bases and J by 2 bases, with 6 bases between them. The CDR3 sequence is CASSLGDTYEQYF. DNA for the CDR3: TGCGCCAGCAGCTTGGGTGACACCTACGAGCAGTACTTC.

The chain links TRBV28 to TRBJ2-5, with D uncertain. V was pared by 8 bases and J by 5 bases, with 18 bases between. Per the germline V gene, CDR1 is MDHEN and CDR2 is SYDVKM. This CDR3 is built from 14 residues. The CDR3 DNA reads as TGTGCCAGCCACGGTCGGCCAAGAAGGGAGACCCAGTACTTC. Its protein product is CASHGRPRRETQYF. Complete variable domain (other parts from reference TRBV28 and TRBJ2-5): DVKVTQSSRYLVKRTGEKVFLECVQDMDHENMFWYRQDPGLGLRLIYFSYDVKMKEKGDIPEGYSVSREKKERFSLILESASTNQTSMYLCASHGRPRRETQYFGPGTRLLVL.

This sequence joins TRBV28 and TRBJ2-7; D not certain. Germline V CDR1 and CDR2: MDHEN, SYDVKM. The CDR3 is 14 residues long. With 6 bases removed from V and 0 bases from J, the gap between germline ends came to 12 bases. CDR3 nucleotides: TGTGCCAGCAGCTACTGGGGTGGCTCCTACGAGCAGTACTTC. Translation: CASSYWGGSYEQYF.

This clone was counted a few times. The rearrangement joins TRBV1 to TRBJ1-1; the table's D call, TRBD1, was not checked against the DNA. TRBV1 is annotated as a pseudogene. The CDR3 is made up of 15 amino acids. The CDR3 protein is CTSSQGGQGYTEAFF. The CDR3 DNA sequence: TGCACCAGCAGCCAAGGGGGGCAGGGTTACACTGAAGCTTTCTTT.

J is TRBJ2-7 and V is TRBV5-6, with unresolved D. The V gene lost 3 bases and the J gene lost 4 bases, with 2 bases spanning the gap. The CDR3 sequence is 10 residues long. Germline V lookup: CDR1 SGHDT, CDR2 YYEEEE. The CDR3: CASSSYEQYF. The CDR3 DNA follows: TGTGCCAGCAGCTCATACGAGCAGTACTTC.

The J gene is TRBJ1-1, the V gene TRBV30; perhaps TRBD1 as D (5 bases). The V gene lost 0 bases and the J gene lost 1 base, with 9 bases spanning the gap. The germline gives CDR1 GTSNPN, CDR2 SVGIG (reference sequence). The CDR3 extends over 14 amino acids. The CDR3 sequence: CAWSVGGTNTEAFF. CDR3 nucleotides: TGTGCCTGGAGTGTAGGAGGGACGAACACTGAAGCTTTCTTT.

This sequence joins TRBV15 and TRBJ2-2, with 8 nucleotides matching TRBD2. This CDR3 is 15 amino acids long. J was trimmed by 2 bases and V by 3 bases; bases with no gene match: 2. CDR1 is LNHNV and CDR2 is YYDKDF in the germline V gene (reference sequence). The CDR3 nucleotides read TGTGCCACCAGCAGCGGGGGGGCCAACACCGGGGAGCTGTTTTTT. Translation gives CATSSGGANTGELFF.

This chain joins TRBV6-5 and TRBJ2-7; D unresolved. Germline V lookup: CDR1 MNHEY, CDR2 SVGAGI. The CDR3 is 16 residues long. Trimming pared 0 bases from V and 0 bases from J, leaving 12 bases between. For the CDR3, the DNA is TGTGCCAGCAGTTACTCGACCACTCCCAGCTCCTACGAGCAGTACTTC. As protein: CASSYSTTPSSYEQYF.

The CDR3: CASRNIQGRWELFF. The CDR3 DNA reads as TGTGCCAGCAGGAATATACAGGGGAGATGGGAACTGTTTTTT. This sequence joins TRBV28 and TRBJ1-4; 7 nucleotides agree with TRBD1. V was pared by 6 bases and J by 12 bases, with 13 bases of the junction left unmatched. This CDR3 has 14 amino acids. Germline V lookup: CDR1 MDHEN, CDR2 SYDVKM.

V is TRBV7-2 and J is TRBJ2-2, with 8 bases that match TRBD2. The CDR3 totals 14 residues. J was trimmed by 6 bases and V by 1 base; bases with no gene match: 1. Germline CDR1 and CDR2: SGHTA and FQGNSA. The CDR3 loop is CASSLVAGSGELFF. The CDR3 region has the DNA TGTGCCAGCAGCTTAGTAGCGGGATCCGGGGAGCTGTTTTTT.

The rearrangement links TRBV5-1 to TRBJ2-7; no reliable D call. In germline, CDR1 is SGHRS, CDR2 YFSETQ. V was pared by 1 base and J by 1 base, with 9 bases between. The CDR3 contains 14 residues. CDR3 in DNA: TGCGCCAGCAGCTTGTTGGGCAGATCCTACGAGCAGTACTTC. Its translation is CASSLLGRSYEQYF.

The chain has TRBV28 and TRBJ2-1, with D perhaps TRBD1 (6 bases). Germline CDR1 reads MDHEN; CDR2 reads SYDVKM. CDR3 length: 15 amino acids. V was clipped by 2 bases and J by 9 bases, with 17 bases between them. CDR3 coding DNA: TGTGCCAGCAGTTTAGAGGGGGATGGGAAGGGTGAGCAGTTCTTC. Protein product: CASSLEGDGKGEQFF.

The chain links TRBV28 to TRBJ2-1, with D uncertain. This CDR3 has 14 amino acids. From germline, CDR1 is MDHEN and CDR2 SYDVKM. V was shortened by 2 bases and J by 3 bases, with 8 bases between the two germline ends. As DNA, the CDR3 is TGTGCCAGCAGTTTAAGGCAGGACTACAATGAGCAGTTCTTC. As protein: CASSLRQDYNEQFF.

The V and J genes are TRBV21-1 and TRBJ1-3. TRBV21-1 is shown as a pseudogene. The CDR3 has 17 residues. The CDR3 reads CASSKGGEGRSGNTIYF. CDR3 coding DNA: TGTGCCAGCAGCAAAGGAGGAGAAGGCCGCTCTGGAAACACCATATATTTT.

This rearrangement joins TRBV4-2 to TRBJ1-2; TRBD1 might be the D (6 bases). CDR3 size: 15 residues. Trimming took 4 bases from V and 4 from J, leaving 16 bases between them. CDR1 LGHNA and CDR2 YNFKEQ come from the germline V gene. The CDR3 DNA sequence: TGTGCCAGCAGCCCCTCCGGGGGCGAGAGCTATGGCTACACCTTC. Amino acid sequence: CASSPSGGESYGYTF.

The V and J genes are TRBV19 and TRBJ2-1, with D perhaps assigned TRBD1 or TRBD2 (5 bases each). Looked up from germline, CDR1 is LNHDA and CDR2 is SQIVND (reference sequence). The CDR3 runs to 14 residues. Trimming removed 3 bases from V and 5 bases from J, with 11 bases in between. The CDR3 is CASSIAGAHNEQFF. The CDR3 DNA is TGTGCCAGTAGTATCGCCGGGGCTCACAATGAGCAGTTCTTC.